What follows describes a single TCR beta chain. The sample belongs to a study of blood T cell repertoires in COVID-19. TCRdb keeps only in-frame clones here, not all; method: immunoSEQ multiplex PCR. This repertoire shows roughly 520,000 clones, approximately 90% found once; its top ten account for 1.8%. The germline V gene has CDR1 SGHVS and CDR2 FQNEAQ. The length of the CDR3 is 16 residues. V was shortened by 0 bases and J by 8 bases, with 19 bases between the two germline ends. V is TRBV7-8 and J is TRBJ1-2, with D possibly being TRBD1 (6 bases). Sequences were obtained from PBMCs or T cells enriched from blood (not recorded which). This clonotype originated in a woman between 35 and 50 years old who had recovered from COVID-19. This chain's CDR3 is CASSLADPGMTGGYTF. DNA for the CDR3: TGTGCCAGCAGCTTAGCGGATCCGGGAATGACAGGAGGCTACACCTTC. The complete variable domain, with remaining parts taken from reference TRBV7-8 and TRBJ1-2, reads GAGVSQSPRYKVAKRGQDVALRCDPISGHVSLFWYQQALGQGPEFLTYFQNEAQLDKSGLPSDRFFAERPEGSVSTLKIQRTQQEDSAVYLCASSLADPGMTGGYTFGSGTRLTVV.